This TCR beta chain was obtained from a study of post-analysis software for immune sequencing data. Background on the study: In terms of disease course, relapsing-remitting, secondary progressive and progressive-relapsing multiple sclerosis were included. Study-level findings and limits: Comparison of patients with controls showed 5 or 6 TRBV segments more frequent in patients, TRBV5-6, TRBV5-1 and TRBV20-1 among them. Controls' normalized Chao1 diversity significantly exceeded that of multiple sclerosis patients.

Germline values: CDR1 DFQATT, CDR2 SNEGSKA (reference sequence). The CDR3 extends over 15 amino acids. Unique molecular identifiers were carried by the TCR beta cDNA libraries. A population of about 0.85 to 11 million T cells gave rise to a few hundred thousand cDNA molecules. Via MiXCR, TCRdb re-called the PCR reads, giving one row per CDR3 protein. The table has approximately 730,000 distinct CDR3 sequences, 35% to 55% seen once; the top ten hold roughly 4.9%. To note about this clonotype: Its antigen is still unknown.

Specimen: blood. The source is a girl aged 10-17 years with multiple sclerosis. V is TRBV20-1 and J is TRBJ2-1; TRBD1 aligns across 9 bases. The chain's CDR3 is CSADRGDREFDEQFF. CDR3 DNA sequence: TGCAGCGCTGATCGAGGGGACAGGGAATTCGATGAGCAGTTCTTC.